The sequence of this T cell receptor (beta chain) was determined in a study of early T cells in non-severe SARS-CoV-2 infection. The germline CDR1 and CDR2 sequences are MNHEY and SVGAGI. V lost 6 bases to trimming and J lost 1 base, with 9 bases between them. This CDR3 region has 13 residues. Attachment of unique molecular identifiers was made to individual cDNA molecules. One entry per CDR3 protein results from TCRdb running MiXCR on the 5' RACE reads. This repertoire shows some 62,000 distinct CDR3 sequences, approximately 9% found once; its top ten account for 1.2%. The chain couples TRBV6-5 to TRBJ1-1; D may be TRBD1 (5 bases). The sequence derives from an adult who was a healthcare worker with PCR-confirmed SARS-CoV-2 infection or an uninfected control (not recorded which). Sequencing used whole blood. CDR3 coding DNA: TGTGCCAGCAGATTCCAGGGGAACACTGAAGCTTTCTTT. Amino acids: CASRFQGNTEAFF.